These T cell receptor beta chains were read from a single sample in a study of cytomegalovirus exposure and HLA in healthy donors. Assay used: immunoSEQ multiplex PCR; TCRdb lists only in-frame clones, some missing. The sample includes approximately 53,000 clones, around 91% of them seen just once. Sequencing input: PBMCs. The source is a young man in good health and CMV-seronegative. CDR3s include the opening cysteine and the closing phenylalanine or tryptophan. Fields, in order: CDR3 length, D gene, clone size, J gene, V gene, CDR3 protein, CDR3 DNA. A D gene is named only where the DNA matches it firmly. A clone size is listed for some rows: how often the clone was seen (once, few, many), or a class if it is expanded.

cdr3_length: 13; d_call: TRBD1; clone_size: NA; j_call: TRBJ1-4; v_call: TRBV2; cdr3_aa: CAATRGQNEKLFF; cdr3_nt: TGTGCCGCCACCAGGGGGCAGAATGAAAAACTGTTTTTT
cdr3_length: 13; d_call: NA; clone_size: NA; j_call: TRBJ2-5; v_call: TRBV28; cdr3_aa: CASSSGGLETQYF; cdr3_nt: TGTGCCAGCAGTTCGGGCGGGTTGGAGACCCAGTACTTC
cdr3_length: 17; d_call: TRBD2; clone_size: NA; j_call: TRBJ2-3; v_call: TRBV28; cdr3_aa: CASSSLAGGLQRDTQYF; cdr3_nt: TGTGCCAGCAGTTCCCTAGCGGGAGGATTGCAGAGAGATACGCAGTATTTT
cdr3_length: 16; d_call: NA; clone_size: NA; j_call: TRBJ2-1; v_call: TRBV9; cdr3_aa: CASSEDGSPNYNEQFF; cdr3_nt: TGTGCCAGCAGCGAGGACGGGAGCCCCAACTACAATGAGCAGTTCTTC
cdr3_length: 15; d_call: NA; clone_size: NA; j_call: TRBJ2-1; v_call: TRBV7-6; cdr3_aa: CASSRTRGGVNEQFF; cdr3_nt: TGTGCCAGCAGCCGTACCCGAGGGGGGGTCAATGAGCAGTTCTTC
cdr3_length: 15; d_call: NA; clone_size: NA; j_call: TRBJ2-7; v_call: TRBV28; cdr3_aa: CASSFSGMPPYEQYF; cdr3_nt: TGTGCCAGCAGTTTTTCCGGGATGCCACCCTACGAGCAGTACTTC
cdr3_length: 14; d_call: NA; clone_size: NA; j_call: TRBJ1-2; v_call: TRBV11-3; cdr3_aa: CASSLQGGNYGYTF; cdr3_nt: TGTGCCAGCAGCTTACAGGGCGGCAACTATGGCTACACCTTC
cdr3_length: 16; d_call: TRBD2; clone_size: NA; j_call: TRBJ2-7; v_call: TRBV4-2; cdr3_aa: CASSQSTSGSSYEQYF; cdr3_nt: TGTGCCAGCAGCCAAAGTACTAGCGGGAGCTCCTACGAGCAGTACTTC
cdr3_length: 16; d_call: TRBD2; clone_size: NA; j_call: TRBJ2-7; v_call: TRBV7-9; cdr3_aa: CASSLAGLDGSYEQYF; cdr3_nt: TGTGCCAGCAGCTTAGCCGGACTAGACGGGAGCTACGAGCAGTACTTC
cdr3_length: 16; d_call: TRBD1; clone_size: NA; j_call: TRBJ1-5; v_call: TRBV9; cdr3_aa: CASSAGQGVGNQPQHF; cdr3_nt: TGTGCCAGCAGCGCGGGACAGGGGGTCGGCAATCAGCCCCAGCATTTT
cdr3_length: 18; d_call: NA; clone_size: once; j_call: TRBJ1-3; v_call: TRBV30; cdr3_aa: CAWSSRLEKQGSGNTIYF; cdr3_nt: TGTGCCTGGAGTTCCCGATTAGAAAAACAGGGATCCGGAAACACCATATATTTT
cdr3_length: 15; d_call: TRBD1; clone_size: few; j_call: TRBJ2-7; v_call: TRBV5-4; cdr3_aa: CASSLVVDRSVEQYF; cdr3_nt: TGTGCCAGCAGCTTGGTTGTGGACAGGTCTGTCGAGCAGTACTTC
cdr3_length: 14; d_call: NA; clone_size: NA; j_call: TRBJ1-1; v_call: TRBV29-1; cdr3_aa: CSATRGAANTEAFF; cdr3_nt: TGCAGCGCGACGCGGGGGGCGGCGAACACTGAAGCTTTCTTT
cdr3_length: 13; d_call: NA; clone_size: once; j_call: TRBJ1-1; v_call: TRBV29-1; cdr3_aa: CSVRTERNSEAFF; cdr3_nt: TGCAGCGTCAGGACAGAGCGGAACTCTGAAGCTTTCTTT
cdr3_length: 15; d_call: TRBD2; clone_size: NA; j_call: TRBJ2-2; v_call: TRBV2; cdr3_aa: CASSELAGGTGELFF; cdr3_nt: TGTGCCAGCAGTGAACTAGCGGGAGGGACCGGGGAGCTGTTTTTT
cdr3_length: 17; d_call: TRBD2; clone_size: NA; j_call: TRBJ2-3; v_call: TRBV2; cdr3_aa: CASSESKLAGVPDTQYF; cdr3_nt: TGTGCCAGCAGTGAATCTAAGTTAGCGGGAGTCCCAGATACGCAGTATTTT
cdr3_length: 13; d_call: NA; clone_size: NA; j_call: TRBJ2-7; v_call: TRBV30; cdr3_aa: CAWSETSAYEQYF; cdr3_nt: TGTGCCTGGAGTGAAACTAGTGCCTACGAGCAGTACTTC
cdr3_length: 19; d_call: TRBD2; clone_size: NA; j_call: TRBJ2-7; v_call: TRBV2; cdr3_aa: CASSVDADRLARGLYEQYF; cdr3_nt: TGTGCCAGCAGTGTAGACGCAGATCGACTAGCTAGGGGCCTATACGAGCAGTACTTC
cdr3_length: 15; d_call: TRBD1; clone_size: NA; j_call: TRBJ2-1; v_call: TRBV27; cdr3_aa: CASSLPGTGVNEQFF; cdr3_nt: TGTGCCAGCAGTTTACCCGGGACAGGAGTTAATGAGCAGTTCTTC
cdr3_length: 15; d_call: NA; clone_size: NA; j_call: TRBJ2-2; v_call: TRBV7-3; cdr3_aa: CASSFDGGNTGELFF; cdr3_nt: TGTGCCAGCAGCTTCGACGGGGGGAACACCGGGGAGCTGTTTTTT
cdr3_length: 13; d_call: NA; clone_size: NA; j_call: TRBJ1-2; v_call: TRBV5-4; cdr3_aa: CASSLDGNYGYTF; cdr3_nt: TGTGCCAGCAGCTTGGACGGGAACTATGGCTACACCTTC